The next 25 T cell receptor beta chains were all read from a single sample in a study of T cells after posttransplantation cyclophosphamide. Sequenced by immunoSEQ multiplex PCR; TCRdb stores in-frame clones only, minus some. The sample is made up of approximately 7,900 clones, none counted only once. Cyclophosphamide on days +3 and +4 followed busulfan-fludarabine conditioning and a marrow graft. Sequencing used PBMCs, obtained after an allogeneic stem cell transplant with post-transplant cyclophosphamide. Every receptor here comes from a male patient between 25 and 40 years old who received an allogeneic stem cell transplant from an unrelated donor, was CMV-positive, and had acute and chronic GVHD. Certain T cells may be donor cells from the graft.

The table lists this clone with many counts. J is TRBJ2-5 and V is TRBV29-1; weak D call: TRBD2 (6 bases). Trimming cost V 4 bases and J 4 bases, with 19 bases left between them. The CDR3 contains 15 residues. CDR1 is SQVTM, CDR2 ANQGSEA, per germline. The CDR3 loop is CSVGRAREGGETQYF. The CDR3 DNA is TGCAGCGTTGGGAGGGCCAGAGAGGGTGGAGAGACCCAGTACTTC.

The chain couples TRBV12-5 to TRBJ2-3; TRBD1 aligns across 12 bases. The V gene end was trimmed by 2 bases and the J gene end by 4 bases; junction bases not matched to a gene: 7. The CDR3 has 17 amino acids. Germline CDR1 reads LGHNT; CDR2 reads FRNRAP. Here the CDR3 reads CASGLITGTGGPDTQYF. For the CDR3, the DNA is TGTGCTAGTGGTTTGATAACCGGGACAGGGGGCCCAGATACGCAGTATTTT.

This clone was observed at least ten times. The chain links TRBV6-5 to TRBJ2-3, with TRBD2 matching over 8 bases. Germline CDR1 MNHEY, CDR2 SVGAGI. This CDR3 spans 15 amino acids. J was trimmed by 4 bases and V by 5 bases; bases with no gene match: 8. The DNA for the CDR3 is TGTGCCAGCAGTCGTGGGACTAGATTGTCAGATACGCAGTATTTT. Translated, it gives CASSRGTRLSDTQYF.

At least ten counts were recorded for this clone. The V gene is TRBV30, the J gene TRBJ2-1; the D gene is possibly TRBD2 (6 bases). CDR3 size: 14 residues. Trimming left V 0 bases short and J 3 bases short, with 9 bases between. In germline, CDR1 is GTSNPN, CDR2 SVGIG (reference sequence). CDR3 DNA: TGTGCCTGGAGTGTTAAAGCGGGCTACAATGAGCAGTTCTTC. Amino acid sequence: CAWSVKAGYNEQFF.

This clone was observed at least ten times. The V call is TRBV6-5, the J call TRBJ1-1; unclear D gene. The CDR3 is 15 residues long. Germline CDR1 is MNHEY and CDR2 is SVGAGI. The ends were cut back, 3 bases at V and 3 bases at J, with 14 bases in the middle. This CDR3 is CASSYSARGDTEAFF. CDR3 nucleotides: TGTGCCAGCAGTTATTCGGCCCGCGGGGACACTGAAGCTTTCTTT.

At least ten counts were recorded for this clone. This sequence joins TRBV7-2 and TRBJ2-7, with 13 nucleotides matching TRBD2. The CDR3 runs to 16 residues. Germline values: CDR1 SGHTA, CDR2 FQGNSA. V dropped 5 bases and J dropped 3; count of bases not matched to a gene: 7. This CDR3 reads CASSGLGLAGNYEQYF. The CDR3 coding sequence is TGTGCCAGCAGCGGTTTGGGACTAGCGGGAAACTACGAGCAGTACTTC. Based on the CDR3 plus reference TRBV7-2 and TRBJ2-7, the full variable domain is GAGVSQSPSNKVTEKGKDVELRCDPISGHTALYWYRQSLGQGLEFLIYFQGNSAPDKSGLPSDRFSAERTGGSVSTLTIQRTQQEDSAVYLCASSGLGLAGNYEQYFGPGTRLTVT.

This clone was counted at least ten times. This chain joins TRBV24-1 and TRBJ2-3; D might be TRBD1 (5 bases). Germline lookup yields CDR1 KGHDR and CDR2 SFDVKD. This CDR3 contains 14 residues. V lost 2 bases and J lost 8, with 13 bases in between. This chain's CDR3 is CATSDWGSPFTQYF. The CDR3 DNA sequence: TGTGCCACCAGTGATTGGGGCAGTCCCTTTACGCAGTATTTT.

This clone is medium-sized by share. This rearrangement joins TRBV7-9 to TRBJ1-1, with a possible D match to TRBD1 (6 bases). CDR1 and CDR2 (germline): SEHNR, FQNEAQ (reference sequence). The V gene lost 4 bases and the J gene lost 0 bases, with 12 bases spanning the gap. The CDR3 runs to 15 residues. CDR3 in DNA: TGTGCCAGCAGCTGGGGGCCAGGAGTGAACACTGAAGCTTTCTTT. Residues: CASSWGPGVNTEAFF.

This clone was picked up many times. The chain links TRBV5-1 to TRBJ2-3; TRBD2 matches 8 bases. Germline CDR1 reads SGHRS; CDR2 reads YFSETQ. The CDR3 is made up of 15 amino acids. V was clipped by 5 bases and J by 2 bases; unmatched bases: 7. The CDR3 region has the DNA TGCGCCAGCAGGGGAGCAGCGGGGGCCACAGATACGCAGTATTTT. Translated, it gives CASRGAAGATDTQYF.

This clone was detected many times. The chain carries TRBV5-1 and TRBJ2-2, with a possible D match to TRBD1 (5 bases). Germline V gene sequence: CDR1 SGHRS, CDR2 YFSETQ. The germline V and J ends were trimmed by 5 bases and 3 bases, with 8 bases remaining between them. The CDR3 is 13 residues long. CDR3 protein: CASRDKDTGELFF. Here the CDR3 DNA reads TGCGCCAGCAGGGACAAAGACACCGGGGAGCTGTTTTTT.

This clone is categorized as medium-sized. The chain recombines TRBV11-3 with TRBJ2-7, with 8 bases aligning to TRBD1. J gave up 2 bases and V 3 bases, and 6 bases lay outside the gene matches. The length of the CDR3 is 15 residues. Per the germline V gene, CDR1 is SGHNT and CDR2 is YENEEA. The CDR3 spells CASSFLPDRAYEQYF. CDR3 DNA sequence: TGTGCCAGCAGCTTTCTCCCGGACAGGGCCTACGAGCAGTACTTC.

In its sample, this clone was seen many times. The rearrangement uses TRBV6-2 or TRBV6-3 and TRBJ2-7; 8 bases map to TRBD1. CDR1 and CDR2 from the germline V gene are MNHEY and SVGEGT. J gave up 2 bases and V 0 bases, and 0 bases lay outside the gene matches. The CDR3 loop spans 14 amino acids. CDR3 protein: CASSYSTGAYEQYF. The CDR3 DNA reads as TGTGCCAGCAGTTACTCGACAGGGGCCTACGAGCAGTACTTC.

This clone was detected ten times or more. J is TRBJ2-5 and V is TRBV5-4; D not resolved. Germline lookup yields CDR1 SGHNT and CDR2 YYREEE (reference sequence). The CDR3 contains 14 residues. V lost 2 bases to trimming and J lost 3 bases, with 11 bases between them. CDR3 protein: CASSLGGLEETQYF. The CDR3 coding sequence is TGTGCCAGCAGCTTAGGTGGCTTGGAAGAGACCCAGTACTTC. The full variable domain, its missing parts supplied by reference TRBV5-4 and TRBJ2-5, is ETGVTQSPTHLIKTRGQQVTLRCSSQSGHNTVSWYQQALGQGPQFIFQYYREEENGRGNFPPRFSGLQFPNYSSELNVNALELDDSALYLCASSLGGLEETQYFGPGTRLLVL.

The table lists this clone with many counts. At the DNA level, this CDR3 is encoded by other sequences in the same sample as well. The chain employs TRBV29-1 and TRBJ2-7; 9 nucleotides line up with TRBD1. The germline CDR1 and CDR2 sequences are SQVTM and ANQGSEA. With 4 bases clipped from V and 3 bases from J, the junction kept 7 bases outside the gene matches. This CDR3 contains 14 residues. The CDR3 is CSVGDRDPYYEQYF. CDR3 in DNA: TGCAGCGTTGGGGACAGGGATCCCTACTACGAGCAGTACTTC.

This clone occurred many times. This chain connects TRBV9 to TRBJ1-4, with D unresolved. Germline CDR1 reads SGDLS; CDR2 reads YYNGEE. CDR3 length equals 15 residues. Trimming removed 0 bases at V and 0 bases at J, with 6 bases between. CDR3 nucleotides: TGTGCCAGCAGCGTAGAAGGCTCAACTAATGAAAAACTGTTTTTT. This encodes CASSVEGSTNEKLFF.

This sequence joins TRBV5-1 and TRBJ1-2; 7 nucleotides match TRBD1. The CDR3 has 15 amino acids. The trim removed 4 bases at V and 4 bases at J, leaving 10 bases unmatched. Germline CDR1 reads SGHRS; CDR2 reads YFSETQ. The CDR3 region has the DNA TGCGCCAGCAGCGACGGTGGACAGGCTTTCTATGGCTACACCTTC. Amino acids: CASSDGGQAFYGYTF.

This clone has ten or more counts. This sequence joins TRBV7-2 and TRBJ1-2; 9 nucleotides agree with TRBD1. Germline V gene data show CDR1 as SGHTA and CDR2 as FQGNSA. There are 13 residues in the CDR3. V gave up 9 bases and J gave up 4 bases; unmatched junction bases: 6. CDR3 protein: CASRTGVGYGYTF. In DNA form, the CDR3 reads TGTGCCAGTCGGACAGGGGTGGGCTATGGCTACACCTTC.

This clone was seen ten or more times. The chain couples TRBV7-3 to TRBJ2-7; a weak D match, TRBD1 (6 bases). The V end lost 0 bases, the J end lost 2 bases, and 11 bases lay between the germline ends. Looked up from germline, CDR1 is SGHTA and CDR2 is FQGTGA. The CDR3 contains 15 residues. CDR3 sequence (DNA): TGTGCCAGCAGCTTAACAGGGGGATGGACCTACGAGCAGTACTTC. Protein: CASSLTGGWTYEQYF. Filled out from reference TRBV7-3 and TRBJ2-7, the complete variable domain reads GAGVSQTPSNKVTEKGKYVELRCDPISGHTALYWYRQSLGQGPEFLIYFQGTGAADDSGLPNDRFFAVRPEGSVSTLKIQRTERGDSAVYLCASSLTGGWTYEQYFGPGTRLTVT.

The table lists this clone with many counts. The chain recombines TRBV6-1 with TRBJ1-5; weak D call: TRBD1 (5 bases). The CDR3 contains 15 residues. Germline-derived CDR1 and CDR2 are MNHNS and SASEGT. Trimming took 3 bases from V and 3 from J, leaving 12 bases between them. The CDR3 sequence is CASSEGRAHNQPQHF. CDR3 nucleotides: TGTGCCAGCAGTGAGGGCAGGGCCCACAATCAGCCCCAGCATTTT.

The table lists this clone with many counts. The chain employs TRBV6-5 and TRBJ2-5; 8 bases match TRBD2. The CDR3 runs 16 residues. Germline lookup yields CDR1 MNHEY and CDR2 SVGAGI. Trimming removed 2 bases from V and 1 base from J; junction bases left unmatched: 6. The CDR3 loop is CASSYSLAGFQETQYF. For the CDR3, the DNA is TGTGCCAGCAGTTACAGTCTAGCGGGTTTCCAAGAGACCCAGTACTTC.

The sample holds many counts of this clone. The chain couples TRBV4-3 to TRBJ2-7; D is ambiguous. This CDR3 spans 14 amino acids. The V end lost 0 bases, the J end lost 5 bases, and 11 bases lay between the germline ends. Germline values: CDR1 LGHNA, CDR2 YSLEER. The CDR3 is CASSQELRWDEQYF. CDR3 nucleotides: TGCGCCAGCAGCCAAGAACTCAGGTGGGACGAGCAGTACTTC.

This clone was counted ten times or more. The chain joins TRBV6-5 to TRBJ2-1; D not resolved. The CDR3 is 15 amino acids. Trimming removed 7 bases at V and 6 bases at J, with 19 bases between. Germline assignment: CDR1 MNHEY and CDR2 SVGAGI. CDR3 in amino acids: CASTYGSSPPNEQFF. In DNA form, the CDR3 reads TGTGCCAGCACCTACGGTAGTTCACCTCCCAATGAGCAGTTCTTC.

There are many counts of this clone. This chain links TRBV7-6 with TRBJ1-5; D perhaps matches TRBD1 (6 bases). Germline V gene sequence: CDR1 SGHVS, CDR2 FNYEAQ. Trimming took 1 base from V and 1 from J, leaving 11 bases between them. The CDR3 has 16 residues. CDR3 DNA sequence: TGTGCCAGCAGCTTAGAGGGGGAATGGAGCAATCAGCCCCAGCATTTT. This encodes CASSLEGEWSNQPQHF.

By sample share, this clone is medium-sized. The chain is built from TRBV10-2 and TRBJ1-2; TRBD1 matches 9 bases. CDR1 is WSHSY, CDR2 SAAADI, per germline. After removal of 8 bases from V and 1 base from J, the junction contained 17 bases not matched to a gene. There are 18 residues in the CDR3. CDR3 bases: TGCGCCAGCTGGGGAGTAAACGAGGACAGGGGAGTTAACTATGGCTACACCTTC. Its translation is CASWGVNEDRGVNYGYTF.

This clone appeared many times. The chain has TRBV28 and TRBJ1-1; the match to TRBD1 covers 7 bases. V was clipped by 3 bases and J by 5 bases; unmatched bases: 3. The CDR3 runs to 13 residues. Germline V gene lookup returns CDR1 MDHEN and CDR2 SYDVKM. The DNA for the CDR3 is TGTGCCAGCAGTTTGGAGGGGGCGACTGAAGCTTTCTTT. Its translation: CASSLEGATEAFF.